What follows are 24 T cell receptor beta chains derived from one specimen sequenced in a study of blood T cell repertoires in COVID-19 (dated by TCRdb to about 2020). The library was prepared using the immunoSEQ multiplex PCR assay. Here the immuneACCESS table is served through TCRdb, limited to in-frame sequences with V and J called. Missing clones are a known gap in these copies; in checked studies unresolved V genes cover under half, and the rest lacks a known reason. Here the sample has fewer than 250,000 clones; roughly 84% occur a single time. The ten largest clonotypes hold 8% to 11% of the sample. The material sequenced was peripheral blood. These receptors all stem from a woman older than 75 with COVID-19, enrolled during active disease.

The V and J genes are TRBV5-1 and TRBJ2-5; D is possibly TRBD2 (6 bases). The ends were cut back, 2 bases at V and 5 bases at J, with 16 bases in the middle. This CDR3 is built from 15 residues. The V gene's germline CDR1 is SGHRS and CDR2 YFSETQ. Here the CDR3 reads CASSFSAGYGETQYF. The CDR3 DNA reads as TGCGCCAGCAGCTTCTCGGCGGGGTACGGGGAGACCCAGTACTTC.

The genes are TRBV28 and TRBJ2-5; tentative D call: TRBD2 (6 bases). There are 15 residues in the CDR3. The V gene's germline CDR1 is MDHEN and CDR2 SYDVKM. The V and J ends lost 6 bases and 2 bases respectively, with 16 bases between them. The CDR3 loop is CASSRPGTVQETQYF. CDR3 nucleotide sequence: TGTGCCAGCAGCCGTCCCGGGACTGTTCAAGAGACCCAGTACTTC. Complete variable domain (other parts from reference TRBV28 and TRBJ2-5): DVKVTQSSRYLVKRTGEKVFLECVQDMDHENMFWYRQDPGLGLRLIYFSYDVKMKEKGDIPEGYSVSREKKERFSLILESASTNQTSMYLCASSRPGTVQETQYFGPGTRLLVL.

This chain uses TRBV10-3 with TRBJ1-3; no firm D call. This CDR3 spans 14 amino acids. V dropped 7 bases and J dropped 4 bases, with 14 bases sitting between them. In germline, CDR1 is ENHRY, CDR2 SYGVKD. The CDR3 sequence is CAITGAAAGNTIYF. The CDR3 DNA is TGTGCCATCACTGGTGCGGCAGCGGGAAACACCATATATTTT.

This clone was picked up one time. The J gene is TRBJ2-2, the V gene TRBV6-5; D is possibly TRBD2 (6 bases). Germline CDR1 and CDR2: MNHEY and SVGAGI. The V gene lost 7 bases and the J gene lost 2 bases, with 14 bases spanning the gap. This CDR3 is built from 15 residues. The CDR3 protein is CASMGGRTNTGELFF. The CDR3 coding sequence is TGTGCCAGCATGGGAGGACGGACAAACACCGGGGAGCTGTTTTTT.

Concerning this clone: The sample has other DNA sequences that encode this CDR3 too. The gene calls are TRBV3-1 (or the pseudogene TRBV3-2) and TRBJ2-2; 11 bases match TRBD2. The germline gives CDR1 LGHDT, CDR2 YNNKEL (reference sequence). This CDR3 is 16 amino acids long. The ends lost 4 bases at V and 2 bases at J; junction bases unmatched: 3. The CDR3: CASSRGLAGNTGELFF. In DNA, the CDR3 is TGTGCCAGCAGCCGCGGACTAGCGGGTAACACCGGGGAGCTGTTTTTT.

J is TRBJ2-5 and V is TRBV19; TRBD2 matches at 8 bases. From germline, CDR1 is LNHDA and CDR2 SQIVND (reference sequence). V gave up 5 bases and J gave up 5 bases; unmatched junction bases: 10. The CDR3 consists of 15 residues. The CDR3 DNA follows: TGTGCCAGTAGTGCCCCCGGCGGGGGGCGGGAGACCCAGTACTTC. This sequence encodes CASSAPGGGRETQYF.

CDR3 residues: CASSASRLQGRINTEAFF. CDR3 nucleotides: TGTGCCAGCAGTGCGTCTCGCTTACAGGGGAGAATAAACACTGAAGCTTTCTTT. The chain couples TRBV25-1 to TRBJ1-1, with 7 bases lining up with TRBD1. CDR3 length: 18 residues. V lost 4 bases, J lost 2 bases, and 16 bases stayed unmatched. CDR1 and CDR2 from the germline V gene are MGHDK and SYGVNS.

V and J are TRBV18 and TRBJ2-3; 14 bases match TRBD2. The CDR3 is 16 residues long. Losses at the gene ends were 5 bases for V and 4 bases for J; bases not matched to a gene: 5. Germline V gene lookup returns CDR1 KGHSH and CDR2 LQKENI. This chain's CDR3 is CASSTTSGGASDTQYF. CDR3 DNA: TGTGCCAGCTCAACGACTAGCGGGGGGGCGTCAGATACGCAGTATTTT.

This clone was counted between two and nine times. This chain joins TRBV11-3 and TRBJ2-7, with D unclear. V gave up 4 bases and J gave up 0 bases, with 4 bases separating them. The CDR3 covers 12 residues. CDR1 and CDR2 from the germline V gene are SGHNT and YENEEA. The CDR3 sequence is CASSSSSYEQYF. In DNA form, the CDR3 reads TGTGCCAGCAGCTCCAGCTCCTACGAGCAGTACTTC.

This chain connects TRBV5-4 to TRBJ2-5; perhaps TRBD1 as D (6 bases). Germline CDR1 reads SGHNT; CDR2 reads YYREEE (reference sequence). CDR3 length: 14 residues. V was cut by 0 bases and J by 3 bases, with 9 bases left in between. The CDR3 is CASSLVGQEETQYF. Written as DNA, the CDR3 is TGTGCCAGCAGCTTGGTGGGACAAGAAGAGACCCAGTACTTC.

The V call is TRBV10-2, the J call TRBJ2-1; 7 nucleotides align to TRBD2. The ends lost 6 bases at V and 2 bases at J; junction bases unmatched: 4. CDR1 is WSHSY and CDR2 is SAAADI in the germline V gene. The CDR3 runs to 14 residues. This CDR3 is CASREAGTYNEQFF. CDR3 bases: TGCGCCAGCAGAGAAGCGGGGACCTACAATGAGCAGTTCTTC.

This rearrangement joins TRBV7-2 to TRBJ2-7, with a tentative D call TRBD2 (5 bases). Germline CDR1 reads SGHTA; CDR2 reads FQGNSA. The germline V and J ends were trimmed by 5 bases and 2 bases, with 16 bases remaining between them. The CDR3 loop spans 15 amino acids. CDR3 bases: TGTGCCAGCAGCCTAGGACGGGGAAGCACCTACGAGCAGTACTTC. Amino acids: CASSLGRGSTYEQYF.

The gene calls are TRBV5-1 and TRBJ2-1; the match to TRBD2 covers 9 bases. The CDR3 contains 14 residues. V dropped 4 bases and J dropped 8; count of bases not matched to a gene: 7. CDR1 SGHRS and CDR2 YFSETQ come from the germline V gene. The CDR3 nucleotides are TGCGCCAGCAGCGGGGTAGCGGGGGATCATGAGCAGTTCTTC. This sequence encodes CASSGVAGDHEQFF.

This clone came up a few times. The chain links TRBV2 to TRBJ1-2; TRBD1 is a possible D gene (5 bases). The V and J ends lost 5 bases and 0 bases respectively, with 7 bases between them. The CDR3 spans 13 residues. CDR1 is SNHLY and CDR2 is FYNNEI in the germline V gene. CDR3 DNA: TGTGCCAGCAGTCCAGGGCCTAACTATGGCTACACCTTC. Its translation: CASSPGPNYGYTF.

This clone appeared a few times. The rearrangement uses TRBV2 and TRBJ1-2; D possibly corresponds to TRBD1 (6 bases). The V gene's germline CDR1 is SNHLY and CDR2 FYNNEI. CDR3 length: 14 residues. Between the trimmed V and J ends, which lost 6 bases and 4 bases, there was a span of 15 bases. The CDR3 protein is CASSNRARGYGYTF. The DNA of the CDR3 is TGTGCCAGCAGCAACAGGGCGCGCGGCTATGGCTACACCTTC.

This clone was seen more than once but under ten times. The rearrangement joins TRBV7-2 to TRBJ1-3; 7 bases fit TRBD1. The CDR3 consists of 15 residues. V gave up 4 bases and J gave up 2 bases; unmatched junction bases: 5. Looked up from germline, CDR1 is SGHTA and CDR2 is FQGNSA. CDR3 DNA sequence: TGTGCCAGCAGCTCGCAGGGGGTAGCTGGAAACACCATATATTTT. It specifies CASSSQGVAGNTIYF.

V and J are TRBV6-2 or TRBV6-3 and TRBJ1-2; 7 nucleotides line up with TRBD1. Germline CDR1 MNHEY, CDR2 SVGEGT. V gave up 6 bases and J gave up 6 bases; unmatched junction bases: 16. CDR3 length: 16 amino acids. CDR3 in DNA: TGTGCCAGCAGGTACACAAGGGCCGAACAGGGGAATGGCTACACCTTC. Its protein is CASRYTRAEQGNGYTF.

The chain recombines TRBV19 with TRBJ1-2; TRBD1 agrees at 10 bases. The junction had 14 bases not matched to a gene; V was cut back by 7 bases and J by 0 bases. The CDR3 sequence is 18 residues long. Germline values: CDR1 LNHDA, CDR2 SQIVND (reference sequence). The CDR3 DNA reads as TGTGCCAGTACCGATTGGGGGGACAGGGGAATACCTAACTATGGCTACACCTTC. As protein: CASTDWGDRGIPNYGYTF. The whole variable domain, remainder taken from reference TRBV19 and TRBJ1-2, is DGGITQSPKYLFRKEGQNVTLSCEQNLNHDAMYWYRQDPGQGLRLIYYSQIVNDFQKGDIAEGYSVSREKKESFPLTVTSAQKNPTAFYLCASTDWGDRGIPNYGYTFGSGTRLTVV.

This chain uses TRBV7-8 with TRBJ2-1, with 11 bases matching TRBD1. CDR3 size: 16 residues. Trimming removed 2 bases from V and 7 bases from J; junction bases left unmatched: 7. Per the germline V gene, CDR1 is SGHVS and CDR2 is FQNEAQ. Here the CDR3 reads CASSLRDRGFKNEQFF. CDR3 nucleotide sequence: TGTGCCAGCAGCTTACGGGACAGGGGGTTCAAAAATGAGCAGTTCTTC.

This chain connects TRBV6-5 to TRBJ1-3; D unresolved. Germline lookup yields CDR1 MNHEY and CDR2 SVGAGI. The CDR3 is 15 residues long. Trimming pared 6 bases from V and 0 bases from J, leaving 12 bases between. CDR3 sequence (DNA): TGTGCCAGCAGAGAGGGATCTACCTCTGGAAACACCATATATTTT. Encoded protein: CASREGSTSGNTIYF.

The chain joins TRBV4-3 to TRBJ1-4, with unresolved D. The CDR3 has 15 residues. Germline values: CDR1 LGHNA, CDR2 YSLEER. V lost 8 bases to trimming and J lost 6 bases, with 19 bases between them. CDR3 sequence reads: CASSQTSVVDEKLFF. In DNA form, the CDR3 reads TGCGCCAGCTCTCAAACCTCGGTGGTGGATGAAAAACTGTTTTTT.

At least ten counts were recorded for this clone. The CDR3 loop reads CASSFGTGGAYEQYV. The CDR3 DNA reads as TGTGCCAGCAGCTTTGGGACAGGGGGAGCCTACGAGCAGTACGTC. The gene calls are TRBV7-8 and TRBJ2-7; 11 nucleotides line up with TRBD1. Germline loops: CDR1 SGHVS, CDR2 FQNEAQ. This CDR3 region has 15 residues. After removal of 3 bases from V and 2 bases from J, the junction contained 3 bases not matched to a gene.

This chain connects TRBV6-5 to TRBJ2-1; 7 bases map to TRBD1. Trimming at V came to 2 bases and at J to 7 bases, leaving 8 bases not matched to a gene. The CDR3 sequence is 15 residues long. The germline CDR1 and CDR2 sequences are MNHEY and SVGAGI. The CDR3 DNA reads TGTGCCAGCAGTTACAGACAGGGAGTGAGGAATGAGCAGTTCTTC. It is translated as CASSYRQGVRNEQFF.

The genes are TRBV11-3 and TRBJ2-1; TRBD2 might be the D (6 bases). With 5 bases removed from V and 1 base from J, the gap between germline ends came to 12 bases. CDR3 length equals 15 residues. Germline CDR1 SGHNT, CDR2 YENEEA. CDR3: CASSQAGTSYNEQFF. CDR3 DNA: TGTGCCAGCAGCCAGGCGGGGACTTCCTACAATGAGCAGTTCTTC. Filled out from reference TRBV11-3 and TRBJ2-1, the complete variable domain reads EAGVVQSPRYKIIEKKQPVAFWCNPISGHNTLYWYLQNLGQGPELLIRYENEEAVDDSQLPKDRFSAERLKGVDSTLKIQPAELGDSAVYLCASSQAGTSYNEQFFGPGTRLTVL.